Presented here are 14 T cell receptor beta chains from one specimen sequenced in a study of blood T cell repertoires in COVID-19. Method: immunoSEQ multiplex PCR; TCRdb's copy keeps in-frame clones and lacks some. The sample records approximately 470,000 clones, 70% to 90% being singletons. The sample comprised peripheral blood. Source of these receptors: a human donor in a cohort sampled during active COVID-19.

This clone appeared a single time. The chain carries TRBV5-8 and TRBJ2-1; 8 positions agree with TRBD1. The germline CDR1 and CDR2 sequences are SGHTS and YDEGEE. J was trimmed by 12 bases and V by 4 bases; bases with no gene match: 9. The CDR3 runs to 13 residues. DNA for the CDR3: TGTGCCAGCAGCCTACGACAGGGGATGAGGCAGTTCTTC. This codes for CASSLRQGMRQFF.

The V gene is TRBV7-3, the J gene TRBJ2-1, with unresolved D. CDR3 length: 14 amino acids. The V gene's germline CDR1 is SGHTA and CDR2 FQGTGA. Trimming left V 4 bases short and J 7 bases short, with 14 bases between. CDR3: CASSSRSSGNEQFF. For the CDR3, the DNA is TGTGCCAGCAGCTCCCGCAGTTCGGGTAATGAGCAGTTCTTC. Looking up the rest from reference TRBV7-3 and TRBJ2-1 gives the full variable domain: GAGVSQTPSNKVTEKGKYVELRCDPISGHTALYWYRQSLGQGPEFLIYFQGTGAADDSGLPNDRFFAVRPEGSVSTLKIQRTERGDSAVYLCASSSRSSGNEQFFGPGTRLTVL.

The chain carries TRBV3-1 (or the pseudogene TRBV3-2) and TRBJ2-7; 8 nucleotides match TRBD1. The germline gives CDR1 LGHDT, CDR2 YNNKEL (reference sequence). J gave up 2 bases and V 3 bases, and 6 bases lay outside the gene matches. This CDR3 has 15 residues. The CDR3 reads CASSQGTGPAYEQYF. The CDR3 DNA follows: TGTGCCAGCAGCCAGGGGACAGGACCTGCCTACGAGCAGTACTTC.

The chain couples TRBV27 to TRBJ2-1; D perhaps matches TRBD1 (6 bases). V lost 5 bases and J 12 bases, leaving 17 bases between the germline ends. The CDR3 is made up of 13 amino acids. From germline, CDR1 is MNHEY and CDR2 SMNVEV (reference sequence). The CDR3 DNA reads TGTGCCAGCAGTGCGACAGGCGGTTGGGCGCAGTTCTTC. Translating gives CASSATGGWAQFF.

The CDR3 sequence: CASSFQRPPGEKLFF. CDR3 DNA: TGTGCCAGCAGCTTTCAGCGACCCCCCGGTGAAAAACTGTTTTTT. V and J are TRBV7-2 and TRBJ1-4, with D unresolved. This CDR3 has 15 amino acids. V was pared by 3 bases and J by 7 bases, with 15 bases between. The germline gives CDR1 SGHTA, CDR2 FQGNSA.

This clone was picked up a small number of times. The gene calls are TRBV28 and TRBJ2-1; D possibly corresponds to TRBD2 (5 bases). The CDR3 runs 14 residues. Trimming removed 6 bases from V and 8 bases from J, with 17 bases in between. Germline V gene sequence: CDR1 MDHEN, CDR2 SYDVKM. The CDR3 DNA sequence: TGTGCCAGCAGACCCCACACTAGTTTCGATGAGCAGTTCTTC. As protein: CASRPHTSFDEQFF.

The chain has TRBV9 and TRBJ2-5, with TRBD2 matching over 11 bases. The length of the CDR3 is 15 residues. The V and J ends lost 2 bases and 4 bases, in that order; junction bases with no gene match: 4. CDR1 is SGDLS and CDR2 is YYNGEE in the germline V gene. CDR3 in DNA: TGTGCCAGCAGCGTTCTAGCGGGAGGCGGAGAGACCCAGTACTTC. Protein product: CASSVLAGGGETQYF.

The V call is TRBV28, the J call TRBJ1-2; D uncertain. V was trimmed by 6 bases and J by 8 bases, leaving 22 bases between them. The germline V gene has CDR1 MDHEN and CDR2 SYDVKM. This CDR3 has 15 amino acids. Here the CDR3 reads CASSRVGLPGVGYTF. The CDR3 nucleotides are TGTGCCAGCAGCCGGGTAGGGCTCCCCGGGGTGGGCTACACCTTC.

The gene calls are TRBV10-1 and TRBJ1-1; D call uncertain. CDR1 is WNHNN and CDR2 is SYGVQD in the germline V gene (reference sequence). This CDR3 is built from 13 residues. V was cut by 7 bases and J by 2 bases, with 11 bases left in between. The chain's CDR3 is CASKMRDNTEAFF. The CDR3 DNA reads as TGCGCCAGCAAAATGCGGGATAACACTGAAGCTTTCTTT.

The V and J genes are TRBV7-2 and TRBJ1-2, with 7 bases matching TRBD1. Trimming cost V 0 bases and J 2 bases; bases outside gene matches: 3. Germline values: CDR1 SGHTA, CDR2 FQGNSA. The CDR3 is 15 residues long. CDR3 residues: CASSLAGGQNYGYTF. The CDR3 region has the DNA TGTGCCAGCAGCTTAGCGGGGGGACAGAACTATGGCTACACCTTC.

This chain links TRBV7-6 with TRBJ2-7; 9 positions agree with TRBD1. J lost 5 bases, V lost 3 bases, and 8 bases had no gene match. The V gene's germline CDR1 is SGHVS and CDR2 FNYEAQ. The CDR3 runs to 15 residues. The CDR3 spells CASSFALTGGDEQYF. CDR3 sequence (DNA): TGTGCCAGCAGCTTCGCCTTAACAGGGGGCGACGAGCAGTACTTC.

The rearrangement links TRBV5-6 to TRBJ2-7; 8 bases are shared with TRBD2. Germline loops: CDR1 SGHDT, CDR2 YYEEEE. V shed 2 bases, J shed 2 bases, and the junction held 6 bases outside the gene matches. The CDR3 totals 15 residues. The CDR3 is CASSLRPLAAYEQYF. In DNA, the CDR3 is TGTGCCAGCAGCTTACGACCACTAGCGGCCTACGAGCAGTACTTC.

The rearrangement links TRBV27 to TRBJ2-3, with 9 bases that match TRBD2. With V trimmed by 5 bases and J by 14 bases, 17 bases remained unmatched. The CDR3 has 15 residues. The germline gives CDR1 MNHEY, CDR2 SMNVEV (reference sequence). The CDR3 sequence: CASSQTSGGIGNRYF. CDR3 in DNA: TGTGCCAGCAGTCAGACTAGCGGAGGGATTGGGAATCGGTATTTT.

The rearrangement links TRBV7-2 to TRBJ1-5; 9 nucleotides match TRBD1. CDR3 length: 13 amino acids. V was clipped by 4 bases and J by 5 bases; unmatched bases: 0. CDR1 is SGHTA and CDR2 is FQGNSA in the germline V gene. The CDR3: CASSWDRDQPQHF. CDR3 in DNA: TGTGCCAGCAGCTGGGACAGGGATCAGCCCCAGCATTTT. Supplemented by reference TRBV7-2 and TRBJ1-5, the full variable domain reads GAGVSQSPSNKVTEKGKDVELRCDPISGHTALYWYRQSLGQGLEFLIYFQGNSAPDKSGLPSDRFSAERTGGSVSTLTIQRTQQEDSAVYLCASSWDRDQPQHFGDGTRLSIL.